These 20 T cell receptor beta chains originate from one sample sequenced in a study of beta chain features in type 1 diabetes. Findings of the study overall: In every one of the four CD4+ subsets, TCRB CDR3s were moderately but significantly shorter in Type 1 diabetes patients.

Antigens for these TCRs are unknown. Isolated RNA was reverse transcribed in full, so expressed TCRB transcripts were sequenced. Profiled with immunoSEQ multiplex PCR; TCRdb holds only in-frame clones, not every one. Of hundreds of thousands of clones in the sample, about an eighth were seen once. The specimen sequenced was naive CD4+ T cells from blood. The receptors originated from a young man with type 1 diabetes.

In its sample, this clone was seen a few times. The DNA of the CDR3 is TGTGCCTGCCCCGCGGTAGGAGCGGTGGGAAGCTACAAAAACATTCAGTACTTC. Its protein product is CACPAVGAVGSYKNIQYF. The gene calls are TRBV30 and TRBJ2-4; tentative D call: TRBD2 (5 bases). Per germline, CDR1 GTSNPN and CDR2 SVGIG (reference sequence). The CDR3 spans 18 residues. The V and J ends lost 6 bases and 3 bases respectively, with 27 bases between them.

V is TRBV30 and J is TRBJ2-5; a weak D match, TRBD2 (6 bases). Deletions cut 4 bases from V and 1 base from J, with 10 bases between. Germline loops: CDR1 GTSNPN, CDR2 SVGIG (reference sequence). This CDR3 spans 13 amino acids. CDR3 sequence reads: CAWNSGVQETQYF. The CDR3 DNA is TGTGCCTGGAATTCGGGGGTCCAAGAGACCCAGTACTTC.

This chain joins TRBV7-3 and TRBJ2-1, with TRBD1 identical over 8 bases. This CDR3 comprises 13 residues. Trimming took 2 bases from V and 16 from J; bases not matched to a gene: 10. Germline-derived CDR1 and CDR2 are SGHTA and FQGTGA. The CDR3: CASSLADRGHYFF. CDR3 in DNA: TGTGCCAGCAGCTTAGCCGACAGGGGCCATTATTTCTTC. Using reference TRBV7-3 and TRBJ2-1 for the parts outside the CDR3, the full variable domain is GAGVSQTPSNKVTEKGKYVELRCDPISGHTALYWYRQSLGQGPEFLIYFQGTGAADDSGLPNDRFFAVRPEGSVSTLKIQRTERGDSAVYLCASSLADRGHYFFGPGTRLTVL.

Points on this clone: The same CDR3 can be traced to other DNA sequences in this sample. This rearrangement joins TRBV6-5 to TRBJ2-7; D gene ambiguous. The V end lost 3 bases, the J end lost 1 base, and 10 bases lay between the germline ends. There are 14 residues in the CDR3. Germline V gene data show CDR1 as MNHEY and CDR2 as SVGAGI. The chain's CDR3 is CASSYRQASYEQYF. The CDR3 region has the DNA TGTGCCAGCAGTTATCGCCAGGCTTCCTACGAGCAGTACTTC.

The CDR3 loop is CASSQVGQTTDTQYF. CDR3 nucleotide sequence: TGTGCCAGCAGCCAAGTCGGACAGACCACAGATACGCAGTATTTT. The chain joins TRBV14 to TRBJ2-3, with a weak D call TRBD1 (6 bases). The CDR3 consists of 15 residues. Germline CDR1 SGHDN, CDR2 FVKESK. V shed 1 base and J shed 2 bases, with 10 bases lying between them.

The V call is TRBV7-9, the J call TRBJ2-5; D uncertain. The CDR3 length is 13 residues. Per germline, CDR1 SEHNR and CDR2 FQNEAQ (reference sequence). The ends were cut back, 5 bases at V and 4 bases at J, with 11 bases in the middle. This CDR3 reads CASSPDGIETQYF. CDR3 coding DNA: TGTGCCAGCAGCCCGGATGGGATAGAGACCCAGTACTTC. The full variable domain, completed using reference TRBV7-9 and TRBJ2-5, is DTGVSQNPRHKITKRGQNVTFRCDPISEHNRLYWYRQTLGQGPEFLTYFQNEAQLEKSRLLSDRFSAERPKGSFSTLEIQRTEQGDSAMYLCASSPDGIETQYFGPGTRLLVL.

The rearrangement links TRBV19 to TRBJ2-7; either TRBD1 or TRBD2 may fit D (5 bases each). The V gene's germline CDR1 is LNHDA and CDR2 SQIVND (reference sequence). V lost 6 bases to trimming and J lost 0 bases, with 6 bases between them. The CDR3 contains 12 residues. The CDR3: CASSGTSYEQYF. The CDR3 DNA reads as TGTGCCAGTAGCGGGACCTCCTACGAGCAGTACTTC.

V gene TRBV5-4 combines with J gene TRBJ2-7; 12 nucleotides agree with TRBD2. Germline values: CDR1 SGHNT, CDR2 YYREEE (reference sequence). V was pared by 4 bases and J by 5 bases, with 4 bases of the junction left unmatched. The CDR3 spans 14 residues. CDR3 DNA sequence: TGTGCCAGCAGCCGGACTAGCGGGGACAACGAGCAGTACTTC. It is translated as CASSRTSGDNEQYF.

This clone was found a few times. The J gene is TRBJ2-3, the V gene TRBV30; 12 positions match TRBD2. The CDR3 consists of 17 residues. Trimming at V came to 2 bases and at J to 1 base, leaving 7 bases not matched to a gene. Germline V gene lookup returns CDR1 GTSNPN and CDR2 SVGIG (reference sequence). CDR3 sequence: CAWSRLAGGPGTDTQYF. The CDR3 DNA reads TGTGCCTGGAGTCGCCTAGCGGGGGGGCCGGGCACAGATACGCAGTATTTT. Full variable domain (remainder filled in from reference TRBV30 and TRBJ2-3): SQTIHQWPATLVQPVGSPLSLECTVEGTSNPNLYWYRQAAGRGLQLLFYSVGIGQISSEVPQNLSASRPQDRQFILSSKKLLLSDSGFYLCAWSRLAGGPGTDTQYFGPGTRLTVL.

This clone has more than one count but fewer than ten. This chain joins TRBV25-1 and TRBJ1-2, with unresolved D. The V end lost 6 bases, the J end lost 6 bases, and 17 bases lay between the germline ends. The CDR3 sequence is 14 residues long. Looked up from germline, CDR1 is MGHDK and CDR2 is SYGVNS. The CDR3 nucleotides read TGTGCCAGCAGCCCAACGGAGGGTTACCATGGCTACACCTTC. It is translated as CASSPTEGYHGYTF.

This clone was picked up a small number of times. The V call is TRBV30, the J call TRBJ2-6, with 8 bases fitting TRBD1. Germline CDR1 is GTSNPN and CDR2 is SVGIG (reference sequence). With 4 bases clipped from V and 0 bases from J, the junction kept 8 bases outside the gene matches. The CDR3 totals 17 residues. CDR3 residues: CAWIRDRRNSGANVLTF. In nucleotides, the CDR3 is TGTGCCTGGATCAGGGACAGGAGAAACTCTGGGGCCAACGTCCTGACTTTC. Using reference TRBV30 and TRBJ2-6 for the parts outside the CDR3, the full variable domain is SQTIHQWPATLVQPVGSPLSLECTVEGTSNPNLYWYRQAAGRGLQLLFYSVGIGQISSEVPQNLSASRPQDRQFILSSKKLLLSDSGFYLCAWIRDRRNSGANVLTFGAGSRLTVL.

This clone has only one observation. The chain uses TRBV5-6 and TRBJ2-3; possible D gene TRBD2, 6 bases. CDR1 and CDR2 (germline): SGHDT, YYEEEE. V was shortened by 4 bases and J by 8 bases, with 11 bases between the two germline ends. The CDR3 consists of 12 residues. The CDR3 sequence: CASSLGGVTQYF. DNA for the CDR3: TGTGCCAGCAGCCTGGGGGGAGTTACGCAGTATTTT.

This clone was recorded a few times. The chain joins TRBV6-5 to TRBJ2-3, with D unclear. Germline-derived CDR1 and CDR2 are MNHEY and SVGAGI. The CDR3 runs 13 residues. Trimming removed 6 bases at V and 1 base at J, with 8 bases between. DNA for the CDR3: TGTGCCAGCAGCCGGACCCGCACAGATACGCAGTATTTT. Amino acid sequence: CASSRTRTDTQYF.

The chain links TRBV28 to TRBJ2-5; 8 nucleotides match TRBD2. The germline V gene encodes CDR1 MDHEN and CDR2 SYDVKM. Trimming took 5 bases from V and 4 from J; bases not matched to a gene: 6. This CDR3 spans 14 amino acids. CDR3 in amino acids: CASSRGGSPETQYF. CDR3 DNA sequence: TGTGCCAGCAGTCGGGGGGGCAGCCCAGAGACCCAGTACTTC.

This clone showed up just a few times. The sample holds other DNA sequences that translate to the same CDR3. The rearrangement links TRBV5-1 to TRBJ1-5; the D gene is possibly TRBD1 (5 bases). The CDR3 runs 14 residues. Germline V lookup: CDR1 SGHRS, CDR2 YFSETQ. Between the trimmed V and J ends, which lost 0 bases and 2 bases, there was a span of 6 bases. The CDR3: CASSLEGGNQPQHF. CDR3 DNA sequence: TGCGCCAGCAGCTTGGAAGGGGGCAATCAGCCCCAGCATTTT.

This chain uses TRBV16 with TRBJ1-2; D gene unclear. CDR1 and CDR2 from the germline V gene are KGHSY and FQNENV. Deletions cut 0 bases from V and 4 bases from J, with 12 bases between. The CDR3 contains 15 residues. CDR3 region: CASSQSTEGVYGYTF. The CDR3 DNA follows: TGTGCCAGCAGCCAATCCACCGAGGGAGTCTATGGCTACACCTTC.

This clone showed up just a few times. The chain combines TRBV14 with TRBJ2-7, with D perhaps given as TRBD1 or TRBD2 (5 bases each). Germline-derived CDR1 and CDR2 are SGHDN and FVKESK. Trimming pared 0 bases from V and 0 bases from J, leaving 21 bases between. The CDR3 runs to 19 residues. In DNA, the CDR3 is TGTGCCAGCAGCCAAGATGTGTGGGACCTAAGCGGAACCTCCTACGAGCAGTACTTC. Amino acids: CASSQDVWDLSGTSYEQYF.

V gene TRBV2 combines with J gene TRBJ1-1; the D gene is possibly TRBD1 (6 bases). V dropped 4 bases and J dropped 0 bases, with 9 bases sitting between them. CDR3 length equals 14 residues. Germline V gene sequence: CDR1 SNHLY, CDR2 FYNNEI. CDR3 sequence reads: CASSVQGLNTEAFF. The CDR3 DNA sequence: TGTGCCAGCAGTGTACAGGGTTTGAACACTGAAGCTTTCTTT.

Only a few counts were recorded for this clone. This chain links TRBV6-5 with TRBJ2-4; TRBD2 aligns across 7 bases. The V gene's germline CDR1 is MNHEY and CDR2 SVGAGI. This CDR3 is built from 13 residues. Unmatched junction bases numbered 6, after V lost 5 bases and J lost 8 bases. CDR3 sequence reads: CASSATSWDIQYF. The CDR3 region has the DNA TGTGCCAGCAGTGCGACTAGCTGGGACATTCAGTACTTC.

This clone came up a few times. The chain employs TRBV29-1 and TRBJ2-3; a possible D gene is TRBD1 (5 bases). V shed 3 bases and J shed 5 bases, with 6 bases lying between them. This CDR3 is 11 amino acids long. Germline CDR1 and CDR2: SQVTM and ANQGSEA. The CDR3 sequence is CSVDQGDTQYF. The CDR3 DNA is TGCAGCGTTGATCAGGGAGATACGCAGTATTTT.